The 22 T cell receptor beta chains below all came from one sample that was sequenced in a study of T cell repertoires in cytomegalovirus infection. A single record per CDR3 protein comes from TCRdb applying MiXCR to the reads. In the table there are hundreds of thousands of distinct CDR3 sequences, roughly 46% of which are singletons. No antigen is known for these receptors. The material sequenced was cultured PBMCs, taken from culture after CMV antigen stimulation. These receptors were obtained from a human donor in good health (CMV status not recorded). Some clones in this sample may be carry-over from other donors' samples.

The table lists this clonotype with a few counts. Relative to the germline gene, one junction end is altered; a read error may explain this. The V and J genes are TRBV2 and TRBJ2-5; D is uncertain. The V gene's germline CDR1 is SNHLY and CDR2 FYNNEI. CDR3 length equals 14 residues. The CDR3 bases are TGTGCCAGCAGTGAAGCTCAGTTCGACCCGAACTTGGGCTTC. Translating it yields CASSEAQFDPNLGF.

The chain uses TRBV7-8 and TRBJ1-5; D unresolved. The germline V gene has CDR1 SGHVS and CDR2 FQNEAQ. CDR3 size: 12 residues. Trimming took off 1 base at V and 14 bases at J, with 12 bases between the two ends. CDR3 region: CASSLVGRRKHF. The DNA for the CDR3 is TGTGCCAGCAGCTTAGTGGGGAGGAGGAAGCATTTT. The full variable domain, its missing parts supplied by reference TRBV7-8 and TRBJ1-5, is GAGVSQSPRYKVAKRGQDVALRCDPISGHVSLFWYQQALGQGPEFLTYFQNEAQLDKSGLPSDRFFAERPEGSVSTLKIQRTQQEDSAVYLCASSLVGRRKHFGDGTRLSIL.

The V gene is TRBV19, the J gene TRBJ1-5; D may be TRBD1 (6 bases). The V and J ends lost 6 bases and 6 bases respectively, with 18 bases between them. The CDR3 consists of 15 residues. Germline assignment: CDR1 LNHDA and CDR2 SQIVND (reference sequence). The DNA of the CDR3 is TGTGCCAGTAGGTTCCTAGGACAGACTTTTCAGCCCCAGCATTTT. Encoded protein: CASRFLGQTFQPQHF.

The V gene is TRBV4-2, the J gene TRBJ2-1, with 8 nucleotides matching TRBD2. Germline loops: CDR1 LGHNA, CDR2 YNFKEQ. This CDR3 has 15 amino acids. After removal of 1 base from V and 7 bases from J, the junction contained 6 bases not matched to a gene. This CDR3 reads CASSQGLASRNEQFF. CDR3 coding DNA: TGTGCCAGCAGCCAAGGACTAGCGTCACGGAATGAGCAGTTCTTC.

This clonotype came up many times. J is TRBJ2-7 and V is TRBV7-2; unclear D gene. Between the trimmed V and J ends, which lost 0 bases and 0 bases, there was a span of 18 bases. From germline, CDR1 is SGHTA and CDR2 FQGNSA. This CDR3 has 18 residues. Here the CDR3 DNA reads TGTGCCAGCAGCTTAGCGCACCGGAGAAGGACGTACTCCTACGAGCAGTACTTC. This translates into CASSLAHRRRTYSYEQYF. Variable domain in full (rest from reference TRBV7-2 and TRBJ2-7): GAGVSQSPSNKVTEKGKDVELRCDPISGHTALYWYRQSLGQGLEFLIYFQGNSAPDKSGLPSDRFSAERTGGSVSTLTIQRTQQEDSAVYLCASSLAHRRRTYSYEQYFGPGTRLTVT.

This chain uses TRBV11-2 with TRBJ2-3, with 8 bases matching TRBD2. The CDR3 spans 16 residues. Trimming cost V 5 bases and J 0 bases; bases outside gene matches: 7. The V gene's germline CDR1 is SGHAT and CDR2 FQNNGV. The DNA of the CDR3 is TGTGCCAGCAGCCACGGGGCTAGCGGGAGCACAGATACGCAGTATTTT. This codes for CASSHGASGSTDTQYF.

This clonotype was counted only a few times. CDR3 sequence: CASSWGETSVYEQFF. The DNA for the CDR3 is TGTGCCAGCAGCTGGGGGGAGACTAGCGTCTATGAGCAGTTCTTC. V and J are TRBV7-9 and TRBJ2-1, with TRBD2 identical over 8 bases. Germline CDR1 and CDR2: SEHNR and FQNEAQ (reference sequence). J lost 8 bases, V lost 4 bases, and 10 bases had no gene match. This CDR3 is built from 15 residues.

V is TRBV10-3 and J is TRBJ2-7; maybe TRBD1 (5 bases). Per the germline V gene, CDR1 is ENHRY and CDR2 is SYGVKD. Trimming shortened V by 5 bases and J by 3 bases, and 11 bases separated the two germline ends. The CDR3 totals 13 residues. The CDR3 bases are TGTGCCATCAGTCGGACACAGGACTACGAGCAGTACTTC. It is translated as CAISRTQDYEQYF.

This clonotype appeared a single time. The rearrangement links TRBV18 to TRBJ2-5; D gene unclear. Trimming stripped 3 bases from V and 2 bases from J, with 13 bases between. The V gene's germline CDR1 is KGHSH and CDR2 LQKENI. The CDR3 extends over 15 amino acids. DNA of the CDR3: TGTGCCAGCTCACCTCCCTCGGCAAGACAAGAGACCCAGTACTTC. This sequence encodes CASSPPSARQETQYF. Supplemented by reference TRBV18 and TRBJ2-5, the full variable domain reads NAGVMQNPRHLVRRRGQEARLRCSPMKGHSHVYWYRQLPEEGLKFMVYLQKENIIDESGMPKERFSAEFPKEGPSILRIQQVVRGDSAAYFCASSPPSARQETQYFGPGTRLLVL.

V and J are TRBV5-4 and TRBJ1-1, with D uncertain. Germline lookup yields CDR1 SGHNT and CDR2 YYREEE (reference sequence). V shed 4 bases and J shed 4 bases, with 14 bases lying between them. The CDR3 runs to 14 residues. The chain's CDR3 is CASSPQEGGTEAFF. Written as DNA, the CDR3 is TGTGCCAGCAGCCCCCAGGAGGGTGGCACTGAAGCTTTCTTT.

The rearrangement joins TRBV4-1 to TRBJ2-7, with 7 nucleotides matching TRBD2. Germline assignment: CDR1 MGHRA and CDR2 YSYEKL. V lost 2 bases, J lost 4 bases, and 5 bases stayed unmatched. CDR3 length equals 14 residues. CDR3 region: CASSQQLARYEQYF. The CDR3 region has the DNA TGCGCCAGCAGCCAACAACTAGCGAGGTACGAGCAGTACTTC.

This chain connects TRBV27 to TRBJ2-7; 9 nucleotides align to TRBD1. The CDR3 runs to 15 residues. V dropped 5 bases and J dropped 4; count of bases not matched to a gene: 9. The V gene's germline CDR1 is MNHEY and CDR2 SMNVEV (reference sequence). The CDR3 protein is CASSPSTGGKYEQYF. The CDR3, as DNA: TGTGCCAGCAGTCCATCTACAGGGGGCAAGTACGAGCAGTACTTC.

This clonotype turned up a few times. CDR3 sequence: CASSWADYGYTF. Here the CDR3 DNA reads TGTGCCAGCAGTTGGGCGGATTATGGCTACACCTTC. The rearrangement joins TRBV6-1 to TRBJ1-2; D not resolved. Trimming removed 5 bases from V and 5 bases from J, with 9 bases in between. The CDR3 extends over 12 amino acids. The V gene's germline CDR1 is MNHNS and CDR2 SASEGT.

This clonotype was detected a few times. V and J are TRBV2 and TRBJ2-7, with TRBD2 identical over 8 bases. J was trimmed by 8 bases and V by 7 bases; bases with no gene match: 13. Germline V gives CDR1 SNHLY, CDR2 FYNNEI. The CDR3 has 14 residues. CDR3 sequence reads: CASNVAGPPTKQYF. CDR3 nucleotides: TGTGCCAGCAATGTAGCGGGACCTCCTACGAAGCAGTACTTC.

The rearrangement links TRBV19 to TRBJ1-5, with a possible D match to TRBD1 (5 bases). Between the trimmed V and J ends, which lost 8 bases and 3 bases, there was a span of 11 bases. CDR3 length: 13 residues. Germline V gives CDR1 LNHDA, CDR2 SQIVND (reference sequence). DNA for the CDR3: TGTGCCAGTGGAGGGGAAGACAATCAGCCCCAGCATTTT. Translating it yields CASGGEDNQPQHF.

The genes are TRBV7-2 and TRBJ1-1; D possibly corresponds to TRBD1 (5 bases). CDR3 size: 15 residues. V was clipped by 6 bases and J by 3 bases, with 17 bases between them. Germline CDR1 reads SGHTA; CDR2 reads FQGNSA. Here the CDR3 reads CASRPPGSYYTEAFF. The CDR3, as DNA: TGTGCCAGCAGACCCCCAGGGTCCTACTACACTGAAGCTTTCTTT.

The table lists this clonotype with many counts. V is TRBV12-3 or TRBV12-4 and J is TRBJ2-1; possible D gene TRBD1, 5 bases. V gave up 6 bases and J gave up 5 bases, with 20 bases separating them. The CDR3 extends over 16 amino acids. CDR3 sequence (DNA): TGTGCCAGCAGCCCCTCCCCAGGGTTAGGGGACAATGAGCAGTTCTTC. It specifies CASSPSPGLGDNEQFF.

The CDR3 reads CASSLGRVRTGELFF. The DNA of the CDR3 is TGTGCCAGCAGCTTAGGACGGGTCCGCACCGGGGAGCTGTTTTTT. The V call is TRBV7-2, the J call TRBJ2-2, with D uncertain. The CDR3 is made up of 15 amino acids. V lost 1 base, J lost 4 bases, and 10 bases lay in between. CDR1 is SGHTA and CDR2 is FQGNSA in the germline V gene. Full variable domain (missing parts from reference TRBV7-2 and TRBJ2-2): GAGVSQSPSNKVTEKGKDVELRCDPISGHTALYWYRQSLGQGLEFLIYFQGNSAPDKSGLPSDRFSAERTGGSVSTLTIQRTQQEDSAVYLCASSLGRVRTGELFFGEGSRLTVL.

The CDR3 region is CASRSRGFQPQHF. As DNA, the CDR3 is TGTGCCAGTAGATCACGGGGGTTTCAGCCCCAGCATTTT. This chain links TRBV19 with TRBJ1-5; tentatively, D is TRBD1 (5 bases). Deletions cut 6 bases from V and 6 bases from J, with 12 bases between. The CDR3 has 13 residues. The germline gives CDR1 LNHDA, CDR2 SQIVND (reference sequence).

The rearrangement uses TRBV4-1 and TRBJ2-3; the D gene is possibly TRBD1 (6 bases). This CDR3 contains 17 residues. CDR1 and CDR2 (germline): MGHRA, YSYEKL. The germline V and J ends were trimmed by 0 bases and 2 bases, with 15 bases remaining between them. As DNA, the CDR3 is TGCGCCAGCAGCCAAGAGGGCAGGGGACCCTACACAGATACGCAGTATTTT. It encodes CASSQEGRGPYTDTQYF.

In its sample, this clonotype was seen a few times. This chain uses TRBV6-2 or TRBV6-3 with TRBJ1-1, with no clear D. The V and J ends lost 5 bases and 3 bases respectively, with 10 bases between them. CDR3 length equals 13 residues. Germline values: CDR1 MNHEY, CDR2 SVGEGT. The CDR3 DNA reads as TGTGCCAGCAGTACCGACGGATACACTGAAGCTTTCTTT. This sequence encodes CASSTDGYTEAFF.

The chain combines TRBV7-6 with TRBJ1-3, with D hard to call. This CDR3 is 15 amino acids long. The germline V and J ends were trimmed by 6 bases and 0 bases, with 12 bases remaining between them. The V gene's germline CDR1 is SGHVS and CDR2 FNYEAQ. In nucleotides, the CDR3 is TGTGCCAGCAGGCAATCAGTGACCTCTGGAAACACCATATATTTT. This sequence encodes CASRQSVTSGNTIYF.